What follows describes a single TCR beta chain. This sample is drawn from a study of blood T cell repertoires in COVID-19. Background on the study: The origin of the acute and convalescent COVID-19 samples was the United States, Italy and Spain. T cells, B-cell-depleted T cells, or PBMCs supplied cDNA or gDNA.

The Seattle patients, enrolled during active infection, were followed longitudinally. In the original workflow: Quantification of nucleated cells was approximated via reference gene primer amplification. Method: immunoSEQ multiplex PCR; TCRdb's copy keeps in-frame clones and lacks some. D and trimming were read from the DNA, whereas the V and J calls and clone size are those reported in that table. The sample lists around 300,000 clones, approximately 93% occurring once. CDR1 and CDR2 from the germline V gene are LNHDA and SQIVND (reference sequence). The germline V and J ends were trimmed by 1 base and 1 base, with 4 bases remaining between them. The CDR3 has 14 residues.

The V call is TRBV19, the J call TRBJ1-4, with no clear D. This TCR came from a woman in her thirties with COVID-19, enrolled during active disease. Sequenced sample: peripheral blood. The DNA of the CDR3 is TGTGCCAGTAGTATAGCGGTAACTAATGAAAAACTGTTTTTT. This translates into CASSIAVTNEKLFF. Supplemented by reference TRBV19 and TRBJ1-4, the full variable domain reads DGGITQSPKYLFRKEGQNVTLSCEQNLNHDAMYWYRQDPGQGLRLIYYSQIVNDFQKGDIAEGYSVSREKKESFPLTVTSAQKNPTAFYLCASSIAVTNEKLFFGSGTQLSVL.